This T cell receptor beta chain was found in a study of blood T cell repertoires in COVID-19. Study-wide background: Material from acute and convalescent COVID-19 was sourced from the United States, Italy and Spain. The cDNA or gDNA used as material had been derived from T cells, B-cell-depleted T cells, or PBMCs.

Here immunoSEQ multiplex PCR was the method, and the copy in TCRdb shows in-frame clones only, minus some. The repertoire holds roughly 570,000 clones, about 89% seen once, with around 7.8% in the top ten. Germline CDR1 and CDR2: LGHDT and YNNKEL (reference sequence). This CDR3 contains 12 residues. V dropped 0 bases and J dropped 4 bases, with 3 bases sitting between them. The source is a woman in her 50s with COVID-19, enrolled during active disease. The rearrangement links TRBV3-1 (or the pseudogene TRBV3-2) to TRBJ2-5; no definite D call. The sequencing input was peripheral blood. Here the CDR3 DNA reads TGTGCCAGCAGCCAAGAGAGAGAGACCCAGTACTTC. The encoded protein is CASSQERETQYF.